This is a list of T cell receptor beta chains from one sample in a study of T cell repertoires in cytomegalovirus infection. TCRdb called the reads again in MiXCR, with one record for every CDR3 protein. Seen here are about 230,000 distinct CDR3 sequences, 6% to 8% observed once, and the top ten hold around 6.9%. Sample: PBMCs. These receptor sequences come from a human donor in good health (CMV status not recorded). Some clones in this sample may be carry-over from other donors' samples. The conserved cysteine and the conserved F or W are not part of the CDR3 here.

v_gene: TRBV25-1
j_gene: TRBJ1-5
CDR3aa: ASSKGGQPNQPQH

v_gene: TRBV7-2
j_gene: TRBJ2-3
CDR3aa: ASSSSGQRGTDTQY

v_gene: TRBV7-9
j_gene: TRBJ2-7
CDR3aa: ASSPEAEASYEQY

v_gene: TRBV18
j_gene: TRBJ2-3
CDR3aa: ASSSLAGDTQY

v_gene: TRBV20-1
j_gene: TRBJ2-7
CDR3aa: SASRGSAPVEQY

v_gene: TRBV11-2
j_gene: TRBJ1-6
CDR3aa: ASSPTGGVGRNSPLH

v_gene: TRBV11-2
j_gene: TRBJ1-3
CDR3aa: ASSLGQSDLGNTIY

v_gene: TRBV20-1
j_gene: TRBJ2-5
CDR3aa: SAVPGLAGGTSPETQY

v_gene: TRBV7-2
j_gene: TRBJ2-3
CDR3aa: ASSLARGPTDTQY

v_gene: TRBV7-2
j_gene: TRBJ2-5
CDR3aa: ASSLAGSGLETQY

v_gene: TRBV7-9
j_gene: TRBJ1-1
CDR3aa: ASSNGANTEAF

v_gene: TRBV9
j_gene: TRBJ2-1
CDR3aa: ASSVSSSSNNEQF

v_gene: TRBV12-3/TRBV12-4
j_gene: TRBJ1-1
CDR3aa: ARPHRDNTEAF

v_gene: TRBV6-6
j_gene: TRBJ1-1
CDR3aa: ASSYSVGENTEAF

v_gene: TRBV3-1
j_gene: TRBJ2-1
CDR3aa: ASSQRTGSRYNEQF

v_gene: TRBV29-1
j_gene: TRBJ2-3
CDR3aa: SVDRDKTDTQY

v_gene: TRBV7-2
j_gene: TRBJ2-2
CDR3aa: ASSLGSAGVNTGELF

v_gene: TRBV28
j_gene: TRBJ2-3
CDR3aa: ASSPPDGLTDTQY

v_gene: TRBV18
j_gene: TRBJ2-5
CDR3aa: ASGQHQETQY

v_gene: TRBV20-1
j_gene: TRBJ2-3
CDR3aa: SASPHDVGLAGSTDTQY

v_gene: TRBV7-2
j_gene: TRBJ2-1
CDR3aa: ASSFKRGGYVEQF

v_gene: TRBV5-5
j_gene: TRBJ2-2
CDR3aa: ASSKGRNTGELF

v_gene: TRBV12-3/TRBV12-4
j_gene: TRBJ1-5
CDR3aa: ASSLTGNKPQH

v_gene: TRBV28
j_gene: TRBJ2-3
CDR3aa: ASSFRAGELADTQY

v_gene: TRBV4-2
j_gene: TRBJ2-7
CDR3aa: ASSRMTYEQY

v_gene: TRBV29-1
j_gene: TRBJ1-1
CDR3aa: SVKHAGPYTEAF

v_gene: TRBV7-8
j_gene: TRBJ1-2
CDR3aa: ASSQPGGYT

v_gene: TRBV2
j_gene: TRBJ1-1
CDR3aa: ASSEAPANTEAF

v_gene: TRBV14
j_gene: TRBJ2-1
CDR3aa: ASSQVYRKQF

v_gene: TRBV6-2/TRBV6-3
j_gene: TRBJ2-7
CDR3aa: ASRSTIQGHEQY

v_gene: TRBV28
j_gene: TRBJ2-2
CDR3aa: ASSLAQGVNTGELF

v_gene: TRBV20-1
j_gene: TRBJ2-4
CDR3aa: SAKAGGKNIQY

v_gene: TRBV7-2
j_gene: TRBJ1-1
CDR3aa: ASSKDRGQGAF

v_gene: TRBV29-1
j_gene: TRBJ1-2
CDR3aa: SVEDLNTANYGYT

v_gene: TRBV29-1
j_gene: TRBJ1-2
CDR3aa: SVDAGGLRVYGYT

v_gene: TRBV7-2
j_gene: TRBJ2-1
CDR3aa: ASSVSGGAFLEQF

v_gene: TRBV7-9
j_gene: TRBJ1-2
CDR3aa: ASSLRREGTSYT